Below, 32 T cell receptor beta chains from the same sample are listed, as sequenced in a study of blood T cell repertoires in COVID-19. Clones were sequenced by immunoSEQ multiplex PCR, and TCRdb holds only the in-frame ones, with some missing. The data show over 35,000 clones, with 60% to 85% seen just once and roughly 2% held by the top ten. The sequencing sample was made of peripheral blood. The receptor set was obtained from a man aged 55 to 70 with active COVID-19.

The chain links TRBV3-1 (or the pseudogene TRBV3-2) to TRBJ1-4; D possibly corresponds to TRBD1 (6 bases). V was trimmed by 5 bases and J by 0 bases, leaving 13 bases between them. Germline-derived CDR1 and CDR2 are LGHDT and YNNKEL (reference sequence). The CDR3 contains 16 residues. The CDR3, as DNA: TGTGCCAGCAGCGATCGGACAGACCCAACTAATGAAAAACTGTTTTTT. Translating gives CASSDRTDPTNEKLFF.

The chain carries TRBV5-1 and TRBJ2-1, with 8 bases fitting TRBD2. This CDR3 comprises 19 residues. Unmatched junction bases numbered 16, after V lost 3 bases and J lost 2 bases. Germline V gives CDR1 SGHRS, CDR2 YFSETQ. CDR3 in DNA: TGCGCCAGCAGCTCCGTAAGTGGGCGGGGGGCCCCCCCCTACAATGAGCAGTTCTTC. Translating it yields CASSSVSGRGAPPYNEQFF.

The chain uses TRBV11-2 and TRBJ2-1; D may be TRBD2 (5 bases). CDR1 SGHAT and CDR2 FQNNGV come from the germline V gene. V was pared by 0 bases and J by 10 bases, with 10 bases between. CDR3 length equals 13 residues. The CDR3 coding sequence is TGTGCCAGCAGCTTAGATCTGAGCGGCGAGCAGTTCTTC. Its protein is CASSLDLSGEQFF.

This clone was seen just once. This chain links TRBV18 with TRBJ2-3; weak D call: TRBD2 (5 bases). V was pared by 4 bases and J by 2 bases, with 16 bases between. The CDR3 is made up of 16 amino acids. Per the germline V gene, CDR1 is KGHSH and CDR2 is LQKENI. The DNA for the CDR3 is TGTGCCAGCTCACAGAGCGGACGGGTTAACACAGATACGCAGTATTTT. Translating gives CASSQSGRVNTDTQYF.

Only a few counts were recorded for this clone. V gene TRBV28 combines with J gene TRBJ2-3, with 13 bases that match TRBD2. CDR1 MDHEN and CDR2 SYDVKM come from the germline V gene. The CDR3 contains 15 residues. J lost 7 bases, V lost 5 bases, and 6 bases had no gene match. The CDR3: CASSTRTSGSNTQYF. CDR3 coding DNA: TGTGCCAGCAGTACCAGGACTAGCGGGAGTAATACGCAGTATTTT.

This clone was detected only once. This chain connects TRBV7-2 to TRBJ1-2; D is uncertain. Germline loops: CDR1 SGHTA, CDR2 FQGNSA. Trimming cost V 5 bases and J 0 bases, with 7 bases left between them. The CDR3 spans 13 residues. CDR3 in amino acids: CASSPQANYGYTF. DNA for the CDR3: TGTGCCAGCAGCCCGCAGGCTAACTATGGCTACACCTTC.

In its sample, this clone was seen once. V is TRBV9 and J is TRBJ2-1, with D maybe TRBD2 (5 bases). The CDR3 loop spans 13 amino acids. Trimming left V 0 bases short and J 10 bases short, with 11 bases between. The germline gives CDR1 SGDLS, CDR2 YYNGEE. In DNA form, the CDR3 reads TGTGCCAGCAGCGTAGCCGGGGATGGAGAGCAGTTCTTC. This encodes CASSVAGDGEQFF.

This sequence joins TRBV4-3 and TRBJ2-3, with D possibly matching TRBD2 (6 bases). The CDR3 covers 17 residues. V was shortened by 0 bases and J by 0 bases, with 13 bases between the two germline ends. Germline values: CDR1 LGHNA, CDR2 YSLEER. CDR3 loop: CASSQDDLAKSTDTQYF. As DNA, the CDR3 is TGCGCCAGCAGCCAAGACGATCTAGCGAAAAGCACAGATACGCAGTATTTT.

This sequence joins TRBV5-1 and TRBJ2-3; perhaps TRBD1 as D (6 bases). Germline V gene sequence: CDR1 SGHRS, CDR2 YFSETQ. The CDR3 spans 15 residues. The V gene lost 1 base and the J gene lost 1 base, with 10 bases spanning the gap. The CDR3 spells CASSLPAGGTDTQYF. CDR3 DNA: TGCGCCAGCAGCTTGCCGGCAGGGGGCACAGATACGCAGTATTTT. Together with reference TRBV5-1 and TRBJ2-3, the CDR3 gives the full variable domain: KAGVTQTPRYLIKTRGQQVTLSCSPISGHRSVSWYQQTPGQGLQFLFEYFSETQRNKGNFPGRFSGRQFSNSRSEMNVSTLELGDSALYLCASSLPAGGTDTQYFGPGTRLTVL.

This clone was detected only once. The rearrangement links TRBV9 to TRBJ2-3; weak D call: TRBD1 (6 bases). Germline CDR1 and CDR2: SGDLS and YYNGEE. V lost 1 base and J 3 bases, leaving 12 bases between the germline ends. CDR3 length equals 15 residues. CDR3 DNA sequence: TGTGCCAGCAGCGTATCCCCAGGGGTGACAGATACGCAGTATTTT. Its protein is CASSVSPGVTDTQYF.

The chain employs TRBV19 and TRBJ1-5, with unresolved D. The V gene's germline CDR1 is LNHDA and CDR2 SQIVND (reference sequence). CDR3 size: 16 residues. The V end lost 5 bases, the J end lost 1 base, and 15 bases lay between the germline ends. Written as DNA, the CDR3 is TGTGCCAGTAGTGCGGCGTGGAGGAGAAGCAATCAGCCCCAGCATTTT. The encoded protein is CASSAAWRRSNQPQHF.

The V gene is TRBV18, the J gene TRBJ2-7; D is perhaps TRBD1 (5 bases). This CDR3 is built from 14 residues. The germline V gene encodes CDR1 KGHSH and CDR2 LQKENI. V shed 2 bases and J shed 5 bases, with 13 bases lying between them. The CDR3 DNA follows: TGTGCCAGCTCACCAACTCTAGACAGCCACGAGCAGTACTTC. It encodes CASSPTLDSHEQYF. The whole variable domain, remainder taken from reference TRBV18 and TRBJ2-7, is NAGVMQNPRHLVRRRGQEARLRCSPMKGHSHVYWYRQLPEEGLKFMVYLQKENIIDESGMPKERFSAEFPKEGPSILRIQQVVRGDSAAYFCASSPTLDSHEQYFGPGTRLTVT.

This CDR3 is CASSPIQRTGGSGELFF. DNA for the CDR3: TGTGCCAGCTCACCGATTCAACGGACAGGGGGCTCCGGGGAGCTGTTTTTT. This chain uses TRBV18 with TRBJ2-2, with TRBD1 matching 11 bases. This CDR3 is 17 amino acids long. The V and J ends lost 3 bases and 6 bases, in that order; junction bases with no gene match: 9. The germline CDR1 and CDR2 sequences are KGHSH and LQKENI. The full variable domain, in which reference TRBV18 and TRBJ2-2 provide the parts outside the CDR3, is NAGVMQNPRHLVRRRGQEARLRCSPMKGHSHVYWYRQLPEEGLKFMVYLQKENIIDESGMPKERFSAEFPKEGPSILRIQQVVRGDSAAYFCASSPIQRTGGSGELFFGEGSRLTVL.

J is TRBJ2-1 and V is TRBV3-1 (or the pseudogene TRBV3-2); 8 bases agree with TRBD2. J lost 4 bases, V lost 3 bases, and 20 bases had no gene match. The germline V gene encodes CDR1 LGHDT and CDR2 YNNKEL (reference sequence). This CDR3 contains 20 residues. The CDR3 protein is CASSQPFCKPAGGTYNEQFF. DNA for the CDR3: TGTGCCAGCAGCCAGCCCTTCTGCAAACCGGCGGGGGGCACATACAATGAGCAGTTCTTC.

The chain uses TRBV6-5 and TRBJ2-1; tentatively, D is TRBD2 (6 bases). V was shortened by 11 bases and J by 4 bases, with 9 bases between the two germline ends. The CDR3 is 11 residues long. Germline values: CDR1 MNHEY, CDR2 SVGAGI. The CDR3 is CAGGTYNEQFF. CDR3 coding DNA: TGTGCCGGCGGGACTTACAATGAGCAGTTCTTC.

The chain is built from TRBV4-1 and TRBJ2-2; no firm D call. This CDR3 region has 15 residues. V dropped 4 bases and J dropped 3 bases, with 12 bases sitting between them. Looked up from germline, CDR1 is MGHRA and CDR2 is YSYEKL. CDR3 in amino acids: CASSPPGSYTGELFF. DNA of the CDR3: TGCGCCAGCAGCCCCCCCGGGTCCTACACCGGGGAGCTGTTTTTT.

This clone appeared once. The V gene is TRBV28, the J gene TRBJ1-5; D might be TRBD1 (5 bases). The CDR3 is 13 amino acids. V lost 4 bases and J 11 bases, leaving 15 bases between the germline ends. Per the germline V gene, CDR1 is MDHEN and CDR2 is SYDVKM. The CDR3 DNA reads TGTGCCAGCAGTTGGGTAAGGGGCGAGTCCCAGCATTTT. This sequence encodes CASSWVRGESQHF. Combining the CDR3 with reference TRBV28 and TRBJ1-5 gives the whole variable domain DVKVTQSSRYLVKRTGEKVFLECVQDMDHENMFWYRQDPGLGLRLIYFSYDVKMKEKGDIPEGYSVSREKKERFSLILESASTNQTSMYLCASSWVRGESQHFGDGTRLSIL.

Worth noting for this clone: The same CDR3 is also encoded by other DNA sequences in this sample. V usage is TRBV5-4 and J usage is TRBJ2-3; 7 bases match TRBD2. J gave up 6 bases and V 0 bases, and 1 base lay outside the gene matches. Germline CDR1 and CDR2: SGHNT and YYREEE (reference sequence). The CDR3 runs 13 residues. The CDR3 spells CASSLAGGDTQYF. CDR3 nucleotides: TGTGCCAGCAGCTTGGCCGGGGGGGATACGCAGTATTTT. The full variable domain, completed using reference TRBV5-4 and TRBJ2-3, is ETGVTQSPTHLIKTRGQQVTLRCSSQSGHNTVSWYQQALGQGPQFIFQYYREEENGRGNFPPRFSGLQFPNYSSELNVNALELDDSALYLCASSLAGGDTQYFGPGTRLTVL.

This clone is labeled medium-sized. This chain links TRBV25-1 with TRBJ1-2; 7 bases line up with TRBD1. This CDR3 spans 15 amino acids. Trimming at V came to 10 bases and at J to 4 bases, leaving 15 bases not matched to a gene. Germline CDR1 reads MGHDK; CDR2 reads SYGVNS. The CDR3 DNA reads as TGTGCCACCTCCGGGACAGCCGAAAAGTCCTATGGCTACACCTTC. This encodes CATSGTAEKSYGYTF.

The rearrangement uses TRBV30 and TRBJ1-6; D remains ambiguous. This CDR3 contains 14 residues. The ends were cut back, 0 bases at V and 10 bases at J, with 13 bases in the middle. Germline lookup yields CDR1 GTSNPN and CDR2 SVGIG (reference sequence). The chain's CDR3 is CAWSVRGSGSPLHF. The CDR3 DNA follows: TGTGCCTGGAGTGTACGCGGTTCCGGGTCACCCCTCCACTTT.

In this sample, this clone turned up a few times. J is TRBJ1-1 and V is TRBV7-2; D might be TRBD1 (6 bases). CDR1 SGHTA and CDR2 FQGNSA come from the germline V gene. There are 15 residues in the CDR3. V dropped 5 bases and J dropped 1 base, with 14 bases sitting between them. DNA of the CDR3: TGTGCCAGCAGCCCACGACAGGCCCAGAACACTGAAGCTTTCTTT. Amino acid sequence: CASSPRQAQNTEAFF.

The CDR3 sequence: CARGTQAHNQPQHF. The DNA of the CDR3 is TGTGCCAGGGGTACACAGGCCCACAATCAGCCCCAGCATTTT. The V gene is TRBV27, the J gene TRBJ1-5; possibly TRBD1 for D (5 bases). V gave up 9 bases and J gave up 3 bases, with 15 bases separating them. CDR1 is MNHEY, CDR2 SMNVEV, per germline (reference sequence). The length of the CDR3 is 14 residues.

The chain is built from TRBV7-2 and TRBJ2-1, with D perhaps matching TRBD2 (7 bases). Per the germline V gene, CDR1 is SGHTA and CDR2 is FQGNSA. The CDR3 is 15 amino acids. V shed 5 bases and J shed 8 bases, with 19 bases lying between them. This CDR3 is CASSATRGGAYEQFF. As DNA, the CDR3 is TGTGCCAGCAGCGCGACTAGGGGGGGGGCCTATGAGCAGTTCTTC. The variable domain in full, completed from reference TRBV7-2 and TRBJ2-1, reads GAGVSQSPSNKVTEKGKDVELRCDPISGHTALYWYRQSLGQGLEFLIYFQGNSAPDKSGLPSDRFSAERTGGSVSTLTIQRTQQEDSAVYLCASSATRGGAYEQFFGPGTRLTVL.

The J gene is TRBJ2-1, the V gene TRBV19, with D possibly matching TRBD2 (7 bases). Germline V gene lookup returns CDR1 LNHDA and CDR2 SQIVND (reference sequence). The CDR3 has 15 amino acids. Between the trimmed V and J ends, which lost 6 bases and 5 bases, there was a span of 17 bases. The CDR3 region is CASSRQGGDNNEQFF. The CDR3, as DNA: TGTGCCAGTAGCCGGCAGGGAGGGGACAACAATGAGCAGTTCTTC.

The rearrangement links TRBV10-1 to TRBJ1-1, with D hard to call. The V and J ends lost 2 bases and 5 bases respectively, with 9 bases between them. Looked up from germline, CDR1 is WNHNN and CDR2 is SYGVQD (reference sequence). This CDR3 is built from 13 residues. The CDR3 region has the DNA TGCGCCAGCAGTGAGAATAGGAGGACTGAAGCTTTCTTT. Translating it yields CASSENRRTEAFF.

The J gene is TRBJ2-1, the V gene TRBV28, with D tentatively TRBD2 (6 bases). CDR1 and CDR2 (germline): MDHEN, SYDVKM. There are 13 residues in the CDR3. The V end lost 3 bases, the J end lost 7 bases, and 10 bases lay between the germline ends. The DNA of the CDR3 is TGTGCCAGCAGTTTCCGTAGCGGAAATGAGCAGTTCTTC. Amino acids: CASSFRSGNEQFF.

The gene calls are TRBV4-3 and TRBJ1-1; possible D gene TRBD1, 6 bases. Germline-derived CDR1 and CDR2 are LGHNA and YSLEER. This CDR3 region has 14 residues. V lost 6 bases to trimming and J lost 5 bases, with 16 bases between them. The CDR3 protein is CASSLGGARTEAFF. CDR3 bases: TGCGCCAGCAGTCTGGGGGGGGCTAGAACTGAAGCTTTCTTT.

V is TRBV14 and J is TRBJ2-7; 10 bases line up with TRBD1. V shed 1 base, J shed 3 bases, and the junction held 3 bases outside the gene matches. CDR3 length equals 15 residues. CDR1 and CDR2 from the germline V gene are SGHDN and FVKESK. Here the CDR3 reads CASSQVGQGYYEQYF. CDR3 nucleotide sequence: TGTGCCAGCAGCCAAGTGGGACAGGGGTACTACGAGCAGTACTTC.

The chain carries TRBV4-3 and TRBJ2-3; tentative D call: TRBD2 (6 bases). Trimming took off 4 bases at V and 1 base at J, with 12 bases between the two ends. The germline CDR1 and CDR2 sequences are LGHNA and YSLEER. The CDR3 covers 15 residues. Here the CDR3 reads CASSLRDERTDTQYF. The DNA for the CDR3 is TGCGCCAGCAGCCTGCGGGACGAGCGCACAGATACGCAGTATTTT.

The V and J genes are TRBV7-9 and TRBJ1-3; 8 positions match TRBD1. The V gene's germline CDR1 is SEHNR and CDR2 FQNEAQ (reference sequence). The CDR3 covers 16 residues. The junction had 6 bases not matched to a gene; V was cut back by 2 bases and J by 3 bases. CDR3 bases: TGTGCCAGCAGCTTAATGGGACAGGAGGGTGGAAACACCATATATTTT. It specifies CASSLMGQEGGNTIYF.

The chain is built from TRBV3-1 (or the pseudogene TRBV3-2) and TRBJ2-1; TRBD2 is a possible D gene (5 bases). The germline V and J ends were trimmed by 1 base and 6 bases, with 10 bases remaining between them. Germline V gives CDR1 LGHDT, CDR2 YNNKEL (reference sequence). This CDR3 spans 14 amino acids. In nucleotides, the CDR3 is TGTGCCAGCAGCCAAGCCGGGGAAGCCAATGAGCAGTTCTTC. Amino acids: CASSQAGEANEQFF.

The chain carries TRBV10-3 and TRBJ2-5; 7 bases line up with TRBD2. This CDR3 is built from 16 residues. CDR1 is ENHRY and CDR2 is SYGVKD in the germline V gene. J gave up 2 bases and V 3 bases, and 9 bases lay outside the gene matches. CDR3 sequence (DNA): TGTGCCATCAGTGACCAATTTGGGGGGGAGCAAGAGACCCAGTACTTC. Its translation: CAISDQFGGEQETQYF.